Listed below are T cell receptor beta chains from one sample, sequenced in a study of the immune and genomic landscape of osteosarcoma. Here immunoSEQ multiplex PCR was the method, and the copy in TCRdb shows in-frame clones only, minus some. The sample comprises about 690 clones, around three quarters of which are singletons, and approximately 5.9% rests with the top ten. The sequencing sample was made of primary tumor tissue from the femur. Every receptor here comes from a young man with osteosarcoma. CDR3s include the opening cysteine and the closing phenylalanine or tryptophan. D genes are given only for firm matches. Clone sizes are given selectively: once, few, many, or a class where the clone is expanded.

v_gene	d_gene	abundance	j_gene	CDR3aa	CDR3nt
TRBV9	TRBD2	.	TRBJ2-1	CASSEGGLAYEQFF	TGTGCCAGCAGCGAAGGGGGACTAGCGTATGAGCAGTTCTTC
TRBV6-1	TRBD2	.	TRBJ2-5	CASGLLAGQETQYF	TGTGCCAGCGGGCTCCTAGCGGGCCAAGAGACCCAGTACTTC
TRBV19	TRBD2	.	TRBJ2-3	CASSRGAGGGTDTQYF	TGTGCCAGTAGTCGTGGCGCGGGGGGCGGCACAGATACGCAGTATTTT
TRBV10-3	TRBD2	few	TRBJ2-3	CATLGAGGLDTQYF	TGTGCCACCCTGGGAGCGGGGGGCCTGGATACGCAGTATTTT
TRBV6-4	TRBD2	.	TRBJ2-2	CASSLAGGTGELFF	TGTGCCAGCAGTTTAGCGGGGGGCACCGGGGAGCTGTTTTTT
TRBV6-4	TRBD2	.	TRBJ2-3	CASSDSASGGAADTQYF	TGTGCCAGCAGTGACTCGGCTAGCGGGGGGGCCGCAGATACGCAGTATTTT
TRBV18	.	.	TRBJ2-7	CASSLGGSTREQYF	TGTGCCAGCTCCCTCGGAGGGTCTACTAGGGAGCAGTACTTC
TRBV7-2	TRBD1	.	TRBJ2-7	CASSLESGGEQYF	TGTGCCAGCAGCTTAGAGTCAGGGGGCGAGCAGTACTTC
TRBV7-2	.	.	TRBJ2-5	CASSSARFQETQYF	TGTGCCAGCAGCTCCGCCCGTTTCCAAGAGACCCAGTACTTC
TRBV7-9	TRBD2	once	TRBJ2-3	CASSLLAGGTDTQYF	TGTGCCAGCAGCTTACTAGCGGGGGGCACAGATACGCAGTATTTT
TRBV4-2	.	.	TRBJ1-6	CASSQDGENSPLHF	TGTGCCAGCAGCCAAGACGGGGAGAATTCACCCCTCCACTTT
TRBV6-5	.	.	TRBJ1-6	CASSYSGGGNSPLHF	TGTGCCAGCAGTTACTCGGGGGGAGGAAATTCACCCCTCCACTTT